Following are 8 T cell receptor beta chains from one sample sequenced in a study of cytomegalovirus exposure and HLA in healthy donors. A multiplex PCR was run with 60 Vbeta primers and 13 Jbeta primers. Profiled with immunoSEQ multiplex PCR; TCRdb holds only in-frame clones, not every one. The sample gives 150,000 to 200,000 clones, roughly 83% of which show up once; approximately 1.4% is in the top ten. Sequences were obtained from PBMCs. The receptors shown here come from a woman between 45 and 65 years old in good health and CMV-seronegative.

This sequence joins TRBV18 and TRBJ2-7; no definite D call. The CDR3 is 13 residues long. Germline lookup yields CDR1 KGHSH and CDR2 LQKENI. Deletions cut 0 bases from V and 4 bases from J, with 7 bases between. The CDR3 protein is CASSPPSGYEQYF. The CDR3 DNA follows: TGTGCCAGCTCACCACCGTCAGGTTACGAGCAGTACTTC.

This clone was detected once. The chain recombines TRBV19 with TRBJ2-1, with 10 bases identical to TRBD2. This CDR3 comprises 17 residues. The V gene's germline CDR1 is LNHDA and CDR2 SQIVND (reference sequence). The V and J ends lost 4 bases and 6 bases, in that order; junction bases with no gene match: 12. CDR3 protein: CASSKAPSGRVVNEQFF. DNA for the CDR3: TGTGCCAGTAGTAAGGCCCCTAGCGGGAGAGTTGTCAATGAGCAGTTCTTC. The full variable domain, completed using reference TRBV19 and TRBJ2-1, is DGGITQSPKYLFRKEGQNVTLSCEQNLNHDAMYWYRQDPGQGLRLIYYSQIVNDFQKGDIAEGYSVSREKKESFPLTVTSAQKNPTAFYLCASSKAPSGRVVNEQFFGPGTRLTVL.

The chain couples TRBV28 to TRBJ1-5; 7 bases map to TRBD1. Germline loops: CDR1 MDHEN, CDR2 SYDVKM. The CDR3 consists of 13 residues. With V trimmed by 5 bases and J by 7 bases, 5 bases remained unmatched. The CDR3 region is CASSDRAGQPQHF. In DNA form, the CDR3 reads TGTGCCAGCAGTGACAGGGCGGGGCAGCCCCAGCATTTT.

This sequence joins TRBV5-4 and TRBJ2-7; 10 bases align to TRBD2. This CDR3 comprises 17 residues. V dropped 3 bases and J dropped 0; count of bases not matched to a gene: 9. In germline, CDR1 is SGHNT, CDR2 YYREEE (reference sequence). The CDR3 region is CASSYLGGTSVSYEQYF. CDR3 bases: TGTGCCAGCAGCTATTTGGGCGGGACTAGCGTCTCCTACGAGCAGTACTTC.

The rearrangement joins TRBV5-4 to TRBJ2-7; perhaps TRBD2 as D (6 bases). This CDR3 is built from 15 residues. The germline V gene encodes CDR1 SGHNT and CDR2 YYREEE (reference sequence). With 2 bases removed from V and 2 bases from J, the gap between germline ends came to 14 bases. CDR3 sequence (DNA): TGTGCCAGCAGCTTCGGGGGACCGACTCCCTACGAGCAGTACTTC. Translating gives CASSFGGPTPYEQYF.

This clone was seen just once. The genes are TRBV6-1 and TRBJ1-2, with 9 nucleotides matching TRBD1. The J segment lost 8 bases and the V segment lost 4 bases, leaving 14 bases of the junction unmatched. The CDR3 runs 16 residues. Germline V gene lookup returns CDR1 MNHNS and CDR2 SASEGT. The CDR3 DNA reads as TGTGCCAGCAGTGCCGGACAGGGGTCCGGGCCTTGGGGCTACACCTTC. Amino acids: CASSAGQGSGPWGYTF.

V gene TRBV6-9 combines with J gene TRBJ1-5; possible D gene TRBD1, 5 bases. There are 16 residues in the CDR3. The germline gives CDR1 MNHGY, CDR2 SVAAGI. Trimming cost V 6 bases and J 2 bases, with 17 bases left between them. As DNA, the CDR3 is TGTGCCAGCAGATCCTTCGGGGGGGAGGGCAATCAGCCCCAGCATTTT. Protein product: CASRSFGGEGNQPQHF.

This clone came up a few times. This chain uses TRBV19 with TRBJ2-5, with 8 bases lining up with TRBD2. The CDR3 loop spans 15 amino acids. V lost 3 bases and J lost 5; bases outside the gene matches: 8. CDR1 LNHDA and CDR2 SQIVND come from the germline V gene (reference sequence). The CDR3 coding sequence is TGTGCCAGTAGTATCGGGTCTAGCGGGTCTGAGACCCAGTACTTC. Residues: CASSIGSSGSETQYF.